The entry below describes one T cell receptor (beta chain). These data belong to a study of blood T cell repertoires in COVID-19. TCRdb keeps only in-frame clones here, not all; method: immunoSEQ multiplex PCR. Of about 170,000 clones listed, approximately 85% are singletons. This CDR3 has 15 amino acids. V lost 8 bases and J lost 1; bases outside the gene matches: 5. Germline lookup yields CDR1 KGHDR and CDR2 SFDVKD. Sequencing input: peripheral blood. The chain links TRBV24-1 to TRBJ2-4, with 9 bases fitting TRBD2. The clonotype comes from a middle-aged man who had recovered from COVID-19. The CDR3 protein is CATKLRGGAKNIQYF. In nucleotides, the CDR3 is TGTGCCACCAAATTGCGGGGGGGGGCCAAAAACATTCAGTACTTC.